Listed below are T cell receptor beta chains from one sample, sequenced in a study of blood T cell repertoires in COVID-19. Sequencing was performed with immunoSEQ multiplex PCR; in TCRdb, only in-frame clones are kept and a portion is missing. The table shows 250,000 to 350,000 clones, with roughly 89% occurring only once. The sample was PBMCs or T cells enriched from blood (not recorded which). The receptors were sampled from a woman in her late teens or twenties with acute COVID-19. The CDR3 runs from the conserved cysteine through the conserved F or W. A D gene is named only where the DNA matches it firmly. Clone size is stated in some rows and not others, as once, few, many or a class when expanded.

v_gene	abundance	d_gene	j_gene	CDR3aa	CDR3nt
TRBV5-1	NA	TRBD2	TRBJ2-1	CASSLEPSGLSSYNEQFF	TGCGCCAGCAGCTTGGAACCTAGCGGACTGAGCTCCTACAATGAGCAGTTCTTC
TRBV7-9	NA	NA	TRBJ1-3	CASSPHQRGNTIYF	TGTGCCAGCAGCCCCCATCAGAGGGGAAACACCATATATTTT
TRBV18	NA	NA	TRBJ2-7	CASSPNRDAGSYEQYF	TGTGCCAGCTCACCGAATCGGGACGCGGGATCCTACGAGCAGTACTTC
TRBV12-3/TRBV12-4	once	NA	TRBJ2-1	CASRPGYNEQFF	TGTGCCAGCAGACCAGGGTACAATGAGCAGTTCTTC
TRBV7-2	NA	NA	TRBJ2-7	CASSFDGVGAYEQYF	TGTGCCAGCAGCTTTGATGGGGTAGGGGCCTACGAGCAGTACTTC
TRBV2	NA	NA	TRBJ2-5	CASTQGRETQYF	TGTGCCAGTACCCAGGGTCGGGAGACCCAGTACTTC
TRBV5-1	NA	NA	TRBJ2-7	CASSLSWLVRGQPYEQYF	TGCGCCAGCAGCTTGTCATGGTTGGTAAGGGGTCAACCCTACGAGCAGTACTTC
TRBV7-3	NA	TRBD1	TRBJ2-3	CASSFGTGFTDTQYF	TGTGCCAGCAGCTTTGGGACAGGTTTCACAGATACGCAGTATTTT
TRBV10-3	NA	NA	TRBJ2-3	CAIKERSPTSDTQYF	TGTGCCATCAAAGAACGAAGCCCCACTTCTGATACGCAGTATTTT
TRBV24-1	NA	TRBD2	TRBJ2-3	CATSDGRRGGTDTQYF	TGTGCCACCAGTGATGGCCGGCGGGGGGGCACAGATACGCAGTATTTT
TRBV7-6	once	NA	TRBJ1-6	CASSLEAPHVQSPLHF	TGTGCCAGCAGCTTAGAAGCTCCGCACGTCCAATCACCCCTCCACTTT
TRBV7-3	NA	NA	TRBJ1-2	CASTNYMRSYTF	TGTGCCAGCACCAATTACATGCGGAGCTACACCTTC
TRBV5-1	NA	TRBD2	TRBJ2-7	CASSFTREGPYEQYF	TGCGCCAGCAGCTTTACCCGGGAGGGCCCCTACGAGCAGTACTTC
TRBV10-3	few	NA	TRBJ2-2	CAIRPKGSGELFF	TGTGCCATCAGACCCAAGGGGTCCGGGGAGCTGTTTTTT